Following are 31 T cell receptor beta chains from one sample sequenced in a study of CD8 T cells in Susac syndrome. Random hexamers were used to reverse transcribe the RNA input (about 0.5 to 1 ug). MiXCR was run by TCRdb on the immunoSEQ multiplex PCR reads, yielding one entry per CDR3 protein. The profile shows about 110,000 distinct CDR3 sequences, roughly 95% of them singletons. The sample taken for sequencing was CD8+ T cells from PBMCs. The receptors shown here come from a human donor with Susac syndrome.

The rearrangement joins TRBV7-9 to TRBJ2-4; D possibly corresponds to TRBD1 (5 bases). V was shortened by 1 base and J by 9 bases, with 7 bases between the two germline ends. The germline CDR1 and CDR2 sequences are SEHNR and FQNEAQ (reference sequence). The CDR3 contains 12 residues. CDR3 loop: CASSLEGIIQYF. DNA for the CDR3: TGTGCCAGCAGCTTAGAGGGGATCATTCAGTACTTC.

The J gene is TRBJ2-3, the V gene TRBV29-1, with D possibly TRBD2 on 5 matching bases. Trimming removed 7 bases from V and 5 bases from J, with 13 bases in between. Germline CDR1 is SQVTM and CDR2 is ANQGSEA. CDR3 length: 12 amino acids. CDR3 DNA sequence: TGCAGCGCCGGACTCGGGCAAGATACGCAGTATTTT. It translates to CSAGLGQDTQYF.

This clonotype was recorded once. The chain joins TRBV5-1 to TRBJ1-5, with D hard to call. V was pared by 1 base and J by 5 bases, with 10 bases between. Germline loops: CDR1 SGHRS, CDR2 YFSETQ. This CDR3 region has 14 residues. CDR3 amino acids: CASSLLYGDQPQHF. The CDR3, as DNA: TGCGCCAGCAGCTTGTTGTACGGCGATCAGCCCCAGCATTTT. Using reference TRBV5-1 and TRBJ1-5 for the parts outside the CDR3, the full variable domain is KAGVTQTPRYLIKTRGQQVTLSCSPISGHRSVSWYQQTPGQGLQFLFEYFSETQRNKGNFPGRFSGRQFSNSRSEMNVSTLELGDSALYLCASSLLYGDQPQHFGDGTRLSIL.

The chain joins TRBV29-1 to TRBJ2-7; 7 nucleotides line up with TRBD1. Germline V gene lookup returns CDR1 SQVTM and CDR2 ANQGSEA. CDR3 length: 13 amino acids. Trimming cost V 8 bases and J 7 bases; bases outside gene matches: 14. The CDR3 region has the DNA TGCAGCCTCTGGGACAGTCAATCGGGGGAGCAGTACTTC. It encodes CSLWDSQSGEQYF.

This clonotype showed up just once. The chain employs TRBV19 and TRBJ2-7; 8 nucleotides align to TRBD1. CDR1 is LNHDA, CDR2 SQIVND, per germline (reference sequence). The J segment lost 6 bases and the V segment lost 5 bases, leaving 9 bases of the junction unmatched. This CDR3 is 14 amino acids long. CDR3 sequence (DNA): TGTGCCAGTAGTGGGGGGACAGGAGAAAGCGAGCAGTACTTC. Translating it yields CASSGGTGESEQYF.

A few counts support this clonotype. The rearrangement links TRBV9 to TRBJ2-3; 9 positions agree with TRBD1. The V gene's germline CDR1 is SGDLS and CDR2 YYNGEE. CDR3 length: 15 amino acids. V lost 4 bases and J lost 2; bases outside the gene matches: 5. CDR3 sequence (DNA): TGTGCCAGCAGCCCCGGACAGGGGACCACAGATACGCAGTATTTT. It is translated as CASSPGQGTTDTQYF.

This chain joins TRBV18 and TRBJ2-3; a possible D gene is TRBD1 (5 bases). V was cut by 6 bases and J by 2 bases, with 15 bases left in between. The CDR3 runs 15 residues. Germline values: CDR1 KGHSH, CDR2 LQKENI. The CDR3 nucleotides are TGTGCCAGCTCCCCTCGAACAGGATCCACAGATACGCAGTATTTT. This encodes CASSPRTGSTDTQYF.

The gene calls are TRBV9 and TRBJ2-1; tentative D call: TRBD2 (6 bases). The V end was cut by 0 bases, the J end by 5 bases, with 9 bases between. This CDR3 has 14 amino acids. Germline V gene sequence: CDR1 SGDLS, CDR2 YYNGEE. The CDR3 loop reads CASSVEGEDNEQFF. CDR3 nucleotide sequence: TGTGCCAGCAGCGTAGAAGGGGAGGACAATGAGCAGTTCTTC.

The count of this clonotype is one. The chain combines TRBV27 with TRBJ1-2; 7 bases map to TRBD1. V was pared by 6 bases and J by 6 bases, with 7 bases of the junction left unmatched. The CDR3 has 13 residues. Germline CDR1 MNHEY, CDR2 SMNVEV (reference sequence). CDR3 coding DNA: TGTGCCAGCAGGACAGGGTCGGTGGATGGCTACACCTTC. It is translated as CASRTGSVDGYTF.

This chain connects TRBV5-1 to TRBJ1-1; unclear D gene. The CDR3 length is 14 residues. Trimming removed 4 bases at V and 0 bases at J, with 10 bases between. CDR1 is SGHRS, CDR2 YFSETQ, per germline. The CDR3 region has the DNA TGCGCCAGCAGCCCGGAGGGAATGAACACTGAAGCTTTCTTT. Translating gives CASSPEGMNTEAFF.

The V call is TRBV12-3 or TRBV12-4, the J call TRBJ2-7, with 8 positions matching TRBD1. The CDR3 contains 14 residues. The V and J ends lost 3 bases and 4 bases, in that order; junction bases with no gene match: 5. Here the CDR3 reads CASSFGQGGYEQYF. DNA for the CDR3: TGTGCCAGCAGTTTCGGACAGGGCGGATACGAGCAGTACTTC.

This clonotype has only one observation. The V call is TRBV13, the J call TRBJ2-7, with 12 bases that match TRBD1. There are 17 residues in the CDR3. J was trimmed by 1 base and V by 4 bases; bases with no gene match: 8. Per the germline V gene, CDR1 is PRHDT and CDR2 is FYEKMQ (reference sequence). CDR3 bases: TGTGCCAGCAGCTCGGGACAGGGGGCGCCTGGTTCCTACGAGCAGTACTTC. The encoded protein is CASSSGQGAPGSYEQYF.

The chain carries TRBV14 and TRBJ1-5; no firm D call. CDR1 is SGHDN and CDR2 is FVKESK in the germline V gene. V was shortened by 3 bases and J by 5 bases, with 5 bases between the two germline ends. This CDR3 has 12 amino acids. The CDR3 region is CASSHADQPQHF. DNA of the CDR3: TGTGCCAGCAGCCACGCCGATCAGCCCCAGCATTTT.

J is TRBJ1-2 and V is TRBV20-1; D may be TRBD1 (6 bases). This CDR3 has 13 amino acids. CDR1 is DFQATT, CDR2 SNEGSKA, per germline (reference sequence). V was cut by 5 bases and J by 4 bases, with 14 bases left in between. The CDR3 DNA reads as TGCAGTGCTGAACCCGGGGACATCTATGGCTACACCTTC. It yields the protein CSAEPGDIYGYTF.

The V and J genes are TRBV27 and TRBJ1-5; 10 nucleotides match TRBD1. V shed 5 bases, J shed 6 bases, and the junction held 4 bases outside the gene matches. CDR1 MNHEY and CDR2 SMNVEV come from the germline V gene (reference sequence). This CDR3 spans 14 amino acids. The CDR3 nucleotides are TGTGCCAGCAGTCGACAGGGGGCCGGTCAGCCCCAGCATTTT. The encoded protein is CASSRQGAGQPQHF.

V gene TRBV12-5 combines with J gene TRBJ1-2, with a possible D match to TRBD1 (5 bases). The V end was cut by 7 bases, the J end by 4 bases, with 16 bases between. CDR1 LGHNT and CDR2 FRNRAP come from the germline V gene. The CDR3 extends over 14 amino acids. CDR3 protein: CASVSGGYFYGYTF. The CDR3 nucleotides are TGTGCTAGTGTATCGGGGGGTTACTTCTATGGCTACACCTTC.

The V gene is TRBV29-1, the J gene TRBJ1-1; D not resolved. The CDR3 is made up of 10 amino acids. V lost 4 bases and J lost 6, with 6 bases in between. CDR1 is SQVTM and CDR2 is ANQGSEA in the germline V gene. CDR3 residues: CSVGGSEAFF. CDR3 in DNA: TGCAGCGTTGGGGGATCTGAAGCTTTCTTT.

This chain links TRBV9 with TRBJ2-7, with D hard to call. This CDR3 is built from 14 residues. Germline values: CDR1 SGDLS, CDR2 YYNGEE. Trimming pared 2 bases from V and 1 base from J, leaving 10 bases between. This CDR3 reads CASSVGGSSYEQYF. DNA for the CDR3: TGTGCCAGCAGCGTCGGCGGCTCTTCCTACGAGCAGTACTTC.

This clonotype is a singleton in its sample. This chain's CDR3 is CASSLLSSVEETQYF. CDR3 sequence (DNA): TGTGCCAGCAGCTTACTTTCTAGCGTGGAAGAGACCCAGTACTTC. The chain is built from TRBV7-9 and TRBJ2-5; possible D gene TRBD2, 6 bases. V was trimmed by 2 bases and J by 3 bases, leaving 13 bases between them. The CDR3 runs 15 residues. Germline V gene sequence: CDR1 SEHNR, CDR2 FQNEAQ (reference sequence).

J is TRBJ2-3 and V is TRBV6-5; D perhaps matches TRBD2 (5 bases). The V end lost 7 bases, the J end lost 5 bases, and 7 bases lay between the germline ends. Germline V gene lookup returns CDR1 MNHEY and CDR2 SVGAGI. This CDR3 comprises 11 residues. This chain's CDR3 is CASTEGDTQYF. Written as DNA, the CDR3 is TGTGCCAGCACAGAGGGAGATACGCAGTATTTT.

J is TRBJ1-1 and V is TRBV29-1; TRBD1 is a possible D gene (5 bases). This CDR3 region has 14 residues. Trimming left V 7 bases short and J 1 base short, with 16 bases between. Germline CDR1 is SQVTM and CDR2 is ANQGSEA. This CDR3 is CSGHYGGSNTEAFF. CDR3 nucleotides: TGCAGCGGCCACTATGGGGGATCGAACACTGAAGCTTTCTTT.

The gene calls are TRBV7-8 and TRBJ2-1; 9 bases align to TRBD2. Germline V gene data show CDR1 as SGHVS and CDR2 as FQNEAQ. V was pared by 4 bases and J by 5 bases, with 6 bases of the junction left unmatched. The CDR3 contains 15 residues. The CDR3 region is CASSWGLAGDNEQFF. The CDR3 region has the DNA TGTGCCAGCAGCTGGGGACTAGCAGGAGACAATGAGCAGTTCTTC.

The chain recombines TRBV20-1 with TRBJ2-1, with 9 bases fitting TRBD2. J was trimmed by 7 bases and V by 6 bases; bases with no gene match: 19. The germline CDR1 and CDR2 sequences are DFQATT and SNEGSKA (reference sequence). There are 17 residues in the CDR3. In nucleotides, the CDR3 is TGCAGTGCCCCGGTTCCCTTTCGCGGGGGGGCTGATAATGAGCAGTTCTTC. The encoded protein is CSAPVPFRGGADNEQFF.

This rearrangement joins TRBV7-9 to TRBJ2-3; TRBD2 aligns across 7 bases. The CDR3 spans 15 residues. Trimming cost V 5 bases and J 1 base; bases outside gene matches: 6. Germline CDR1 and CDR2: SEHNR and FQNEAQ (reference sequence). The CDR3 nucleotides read TGTGCCAGCAGCCACATTACTAGCGGCACAGATACGCAGTATTTT. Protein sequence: CASSHITSGTDTQYF.

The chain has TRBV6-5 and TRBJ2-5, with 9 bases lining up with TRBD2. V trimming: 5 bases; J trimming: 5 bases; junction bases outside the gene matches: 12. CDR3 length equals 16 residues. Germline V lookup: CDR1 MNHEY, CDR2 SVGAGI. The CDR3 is CASSPRTPSGVETQYF. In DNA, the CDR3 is TGTGCCAGCAGTCCTCGAACCCCTAGCGGGGTCGAGACCCAGTACTTC.

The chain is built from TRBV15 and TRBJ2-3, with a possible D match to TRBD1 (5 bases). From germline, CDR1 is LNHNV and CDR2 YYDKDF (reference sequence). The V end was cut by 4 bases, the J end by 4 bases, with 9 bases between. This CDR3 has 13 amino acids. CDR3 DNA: TGTGCCACCAGCAAACCAGGGTCAGATACGCAGTATTTT. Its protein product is CATSKPGSDTQYF.

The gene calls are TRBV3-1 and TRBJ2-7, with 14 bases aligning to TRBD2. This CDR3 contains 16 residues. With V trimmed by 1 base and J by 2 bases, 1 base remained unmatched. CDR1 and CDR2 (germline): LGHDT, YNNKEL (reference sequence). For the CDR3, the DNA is TGTGCCAGCAGCCAAGGGGGACTAGCGGGGGCCTACGAGCAGTACTTC. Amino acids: CASSQGGLAGAYEQYF.

Written as DNA, the CDR3 is TGTGCCAGCAGCGCGGGACAGGCCCTTGAAGCTTTCTTT. This sequence encodes CASSAGQALEAFF. V is TRBV9 and J is TRBJ1-1; 8 bases map to TRBD1. With V trimmed by 3 bases and J by 7 bases, 5 bases remained unmatched. CDR1 is SGDLS, CDR2 YYNGEE, per germline. CDR3 length equals 13 residues.

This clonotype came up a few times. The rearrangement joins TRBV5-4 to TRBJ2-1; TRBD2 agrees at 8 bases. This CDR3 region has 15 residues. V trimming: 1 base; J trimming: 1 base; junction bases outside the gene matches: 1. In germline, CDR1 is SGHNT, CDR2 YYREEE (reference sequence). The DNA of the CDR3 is TGTGCCAGCAGCTTGCGGGGGGGTTCCTACAATGAGCAGTTCTTC. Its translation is CASSLRGGSYNEQFF.

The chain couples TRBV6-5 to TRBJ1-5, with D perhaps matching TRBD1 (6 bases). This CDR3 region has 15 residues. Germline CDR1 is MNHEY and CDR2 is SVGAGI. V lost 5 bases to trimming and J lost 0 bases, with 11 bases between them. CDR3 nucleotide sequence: TGTGCCAGCAGTCTGACAGGTAATAGCAATCAGCCCCAGCATTTT. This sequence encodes CASSLTGNSNQPQHF.

CDR3 nucleotide sequence: TGTGCCAGCAGCGCTTACAGGGTAGGGATCTATGGCTACACCTTC. Its translation: CASSAYRVGIYGYTF. J is TRBJ1-2 and V is TRBV9, with D possibly being TRBD1 (6 bases). The CDR3 runs 15 residues. V lost 3 bases and J 4 bases, leaving 16 bases between the germline ends. From germline, CDR1 is SGDLS and CDR2 YYNGEE.